The 3 T cell receptor beta chains given below trace back to one sample, sequenced in a study of tissue T cells after allogeneic stem cell transplantation (dated by TCRdb to 2021 to 2024). Library prep was done by the immunoSEQ multiplex PCR assay. TCRdb re-hosts the immuneACCESS table, in-frame sequences only. Its copies lack some clones; in the studies checked, an unresolved V gene accounts for under half of them, and the cause for the rest is not known. This sample holds tens of thousands of clones; 55% to 80% were observed only once. About 0.63% of the sample is held by the ten biggest clonotypes. The sequencing input was spleen. The receptors were gathered from a female BALB/c mouse in good health. Mice in this strain carry MHC haplotype H2-d.

Regarding this clone: Germline and genes: mouse. The missing CDR3 end, 1 residue past where the read stops, is filled in from the germline J gene. The genes are TRBV2 and TRBJ2-2; maybe TRBD2 (6 bases). Trimming pared 0 bases from V and 1 base from J, leaving 6 bases between. The CDR3 runs 15 residues. Germline CDR1 LGHNA, CDR2 YSYQKL. The part of the CDR3 DNA that was read is TGTGCCAGCAGCCAAGATGGGGGAAACACCGGGCAGCTCTAC. Its translation: CASSQDGGNTGQLY. The entire CDR3 protein reads CASSQDGGNTGQLYF.

A word on this clone: Genes and germline come from the mouse. The CDR3 extends 1 residue past the end of the read, so its final part is completed from the germline J gene. The chain carries TRBV13-3 and TRBJ1-4; TRBD1 is a possible D gene (5 bases). In germline, CDR1 is NNHDY, CDR2 SYVADS. Trimming shortened V by 2 bases and J by 7 bases, and 9 bases separated the two germline ends. There are 13 residues in the CDR3. The CDR3 reads CASSDGGIERLFF. CDR3 bases read: TGTGCCAGCAGTGACGGGGGAATCGAAAGATTATTT.

With regard to this clone: All gene names here are mouse names. The CDR3 extends 1 residue past the end of the read, so its final part is completed from the germline J gene. V is TRBV19 and J is TRBJ1-1, with 9 positions matching TRBD1. Losses at the gene ends were 4 bases for V and 4 bases for J; bases not matched to a gene: 5. The length of the CDR3 is 14 residues. Germline CDR1 FNHDT, CDR2 SITEND (reference sequence). CDR3 in amino acids: CASSFTGGGTEVFF. The covered CDR3 bases are TGTGCCAGCAGTTTCACAGGGGGCGGCACAGAAGTCTTC.